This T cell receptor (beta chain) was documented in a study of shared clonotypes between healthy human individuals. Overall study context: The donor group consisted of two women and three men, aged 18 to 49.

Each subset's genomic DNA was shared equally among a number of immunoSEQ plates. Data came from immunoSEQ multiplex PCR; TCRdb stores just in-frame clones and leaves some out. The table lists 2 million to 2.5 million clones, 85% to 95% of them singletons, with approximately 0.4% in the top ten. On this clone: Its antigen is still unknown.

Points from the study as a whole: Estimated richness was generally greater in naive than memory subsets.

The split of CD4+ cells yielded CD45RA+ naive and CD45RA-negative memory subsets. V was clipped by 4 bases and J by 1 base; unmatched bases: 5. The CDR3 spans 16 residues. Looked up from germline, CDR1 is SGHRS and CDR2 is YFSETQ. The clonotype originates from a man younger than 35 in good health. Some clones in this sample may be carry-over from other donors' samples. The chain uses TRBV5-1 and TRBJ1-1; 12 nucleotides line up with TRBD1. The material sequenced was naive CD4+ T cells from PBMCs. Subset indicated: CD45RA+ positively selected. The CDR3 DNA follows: TGCGCCAGCAGCGTAACGGGACAGGGGGCGAACACTGAAGCTTTCTTT. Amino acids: CASSVTGQGANTEAFF.